Following are 20 T cell receptor beta chains from one sample sequenced in a study of blood T cell repertoires in COVID-19. Profiled with immunoSEQ multiplex PCR; TCRdb holds only in-frame clones, not every one. The sample lists some 40,000 clones, 70% to 90% occurring once. The sequenced sample was peripheral blood. Receptor source: a man in his 70s with acute or convalescent COVID-19.

This clone was detected once. The chain combines TRBV28 with TRBJ2-7, with TRBD1 matching over 8 bases. J was trimmed by 5 bases and V by 4 bases; bases with no gene match: 10. The CDR3 is made up of 15 amino acids. Germline V CDR1 and CDR2: MDHEN, SYDVKM. The CDR3 bases are TGTGCCAGCAGTTCCTTTCGGGCAGGGGGCAACGAGCAGTACTTC. This gives the protein CASSSFRAGGNEQYF.

This chain connects TRBV4-2 to TRBJ2-3; 8 bases agree with TRBD2. This CDR3 has 16 amino acids. With 1 base clipped from V and 2 bases from J, the junction kept 5 bases outside the gene matches. In germline, CDR1 is LGHNA, CDR2 YNFKEQ. The CDR3 spells CASSQAPSGPTDTQYF. The CDR3 DNA sequence: TGTGCCAGCAGCCAAGCGCCTAGCGGGCCCACAGATACGCAGTATTTT.

The chain has TRBV27 and TRBJ1-1, with D hard to call. V dropped 5 bases and J dropped 3 bases, with 10 bases sitting between them. The CDR3 has 13 residues. Germline loops: CDR1 MNHEY, CDR2 SMNVEV (reference sequence). CDR3 DNA: TGTGCCAGCAGTAGACTTGTGGACACTGAAGCTTTCTTT. Protein product: CASSRLVDTEAFF.

V usage is TRBV11-2 and J usage is TRBJ2-3; 7 bases map to TRBD1. V was clipped by 2 bases and J by 0 bases; unmatched bases: 5. This CDR3 has 16 residues. The germline V gene has CDR1 SGHAT and CDR2 FQNNGV. The CDR3, as DNA: TGTGCCAGCAGCTTACTCCCGGGACAGAGCACAGATACGCAGTATTTT. Its translation is CASSLLPGQSTDTQYF.

Concerning this clone: Distinct nucleotide sequences in the sample also encode this CDR3. The J gene is TRBJ1-5, the V gene TRBV5-1; D is undetermined. Germline V CDR1 and CDR2: SGHRS, YFSETQ. The CDR3 runs to 13 residues. V was clipped by 0 bases and J by 4 bases, with 5 bases between them. CDR3 region: CASSLGRNQPQHF. As DNA, the CDR3 is TGCGCCAGCAGCTTGGGGAGGAATCAGCCCCAGCATTTT.

The chain has TRBV27 and TRBJ1-2; 10 bases align to TRBD1. This CDR3 has 18 residues. Looked up from germline, CDR1 is MNHEY and CDR2 is SMNVEV (reference sequence). The junction had 14 bases not matched to a gene; V was cut back by 6 bases and J by 1 base. The CDR3 protein is CASRPGQGKTGFNYGYTF. The CDR3 DNA is TGTGCCAGCAGGCCGGGACAGGGGAAAACAGGATTTAACTATGGCTACACCTTC.

About this clone: Germline and junction disagree at one end, which may indicate a read error. The gene calls are TRBV7-2 and TRBJ2-4, with 8 bases matching TRBD1. Per the germline V gene, CDR1 is SGHTA and CDR2 is FQGNSA. The CDR3 is 14 amino acids. In DNA, the CDR3 is TGTGCCAGCAGCTTAACGACAGGGGTCCCGAATCTGGACTTC. It translates to CASSLTTGVPNLDF.

The V call is TRBV11-2, the J call TRBJ2-7, with 11 bases fitting TRBD2. The germline gives CDR1 SGHAT, CDR2 FQNNGV. This CDR3 spans 16 amino acids. The V and J ends lost 5 bases and 0 bases, in that order; junction bases with no gene match: 6. The chain's CDR3 is CASSHTGTSGSYEQYF. The DNA of the CDR3 is TGTGCCAGCAGCCATACCGGGACTAGCGGCTCCTACGAGCAGTACTTC.

The chain carries TRBV6-2 or TRBV6-3 and TRBJ1-2; D may be TRBD1 (5 bases). Germline V CDR1 and CDR2: MNHEY, SVGEGT. Trimming pared 6 bases from V and 0 bases from J, leaving 11 bases between. The CDR3 consists of 14 residues. This CDR3 reads CASSGRESNYGYTF. CDR3 coding DNA: TGTGCCAGCAGCGGCAGGGAATCTAACTATGGCTACACCTTC.

The rearrangement uses TRBV6-2 or TRBV6-3 and TRBJ2-7; TRBD1 matches at 8 bases. Germline loops: CDR1 MNHEY, CDR2 SVGEGT. The CDR3 is 15 amino acids. V shed 4 bases and J 4 bases; nucleotides not matched to a gene: 9. CDR3 nucleotide sequence: TGTGCCAGCAGTTTTACAGGGACAGGAGATTACGAGCAGTACTTC. It is translated as CASSFTGTGDYEQYF.

This clone was seen once. The chain combines TRBV18 with TRBJ2-7; 13 bases match TRBD2. CDR1 and CDR2 (germline): KGHSH, LQKENI. This CDR3 is 16 amino acids long. V lost 2 bases and J lost 5; bases outside the gene matches: 6. The CDR3 reads CASSPTGLAGENEQYF. The DNA for the CDR3 is TGTGCCAGCTCACCAACAGGACTAGCGGGAGAGAACGAGCAGTACTTC.

The V and J genes are TRBV28 and TRBJ2-3, with D possibly being TRBD2 (6 bases). V dropped 3 bases and J dropped 3 bases, with 13 bases sitting between them. The CDR3 is 15 residues long. Germline CDR1 reads MDHEN; CDR2 reads SYDVKM. CDR3 in amino acids: CASSFGGDETDTQYF. CDR3 DNA sequence: TGTGCCAGCAGTTTCGGGGGAGACGAGACAGATACGCAGTATTTT.

This sequence joins TRBV2 and TRBJ2-1; D uncertain. The ends were cut back, 7 bases at V and 3 bases at J, with 10 bases in the middle. Germline CDR1 is SNHLY and CDR2 is FYNNEI. The CDR3 has 13 amino acids. The CDR3 coding sequence is TGTGCCAGCATTCCAGACAACTACAATGAGCAGTTCTTC. Its protein product is CASIPDNYNEQFF.

The gene calls are TRBV6-5 and TRBJ2-2; D gene ambiguous. The CDR3 has 15 amino acids. With 7 bases removed from V and 6 bases from J, the gap between germline ends came to 18 bases. Per the germline V gene, CDR1 is MNHEY and CDR2 is SVGAGI. The CDR3 loop is CASIRAPFSAGELFF. The CDR3 nucleotides are TGTGCCAGCATCCGTGCCCCGTTTAGTGCCGGGGAGCTGTTTTTT.

The chain carries TRBV7-2 and TRBJ1-4, with TRBD1 matching over 11 bases. The V gene end was trimmed by 5 bases and the J gene end by 7 bases; junction bases not matched to a gene: 6. Germline CDR1 reads SGHTA; CDR2 reads FQGNSA. This CDR3 has 15 amino acids. The CDR3 loop is CASSQAGTGGEKLFF. CDR3 sequence (DNA): TGTGCCAGCAGCCAAGCCGGGACAGGGGGTGAAAAACTGTTTTTT.

This clone is labeled medium-sized (0.01 to 0.1%). The chain carries TRBV28 and TRBJ2-1; 8 bases agree with TRBD2. This CDR3 is 17 amino acids long. The ends lost 3 bases at V and 0 bases at J; junction bases unmatched: 7. Germline assignment: CDR1 MDHEN and CDR2 SYDVKM. The CDR3 sequence is CASSFPEREYSYNEQFF. The CDR3 nucleotides read TGTGCCAGCAGTTTCCCCGAGCGGGAGTACTCCTACAATGAGCAGTTCTTC.

This rearrangement joins TRBV7-2 to TRBJ2-7, with D maybe TRBD2 (6 bases). CDR1 and CDR2 (germline): SGHTA, FQGNSA. This CDR3 has 14 amino acids. Trimming removed 3 bases at V and 2 bases at J, with 11 bases between. CDR3 loop: CASSFSEGTYEQYF. The CDR3 DNA is TGTGCCAGCAGCTTTTCGGAGGGGACCTACGAGCAGTACTTC.

V gene TRBV5-1 combines with J gene TRBJ2-7; TRBD1 matches 10 bases. The junction had 6 bases not matched to a gene; V was cut back by 9 bases and J by 3 bases. Looked up from germline, CDR1 is SGHRS and CDR2 is YFSETQ. The length of the CDR3 is 13 residues. In DNA form, the CDR3 reads TGCGCCACCGCAGGGGACAGGGGCTACGAGCAGTACTTC. This codes for CATAGDRGYEQYF.

This sequence joins TRBV29-1 and TRBJ1-2, with unresolved D. V was pared by 8 bases and J by 3 bases, with 19 bases between. The CDR3 contains 14 residues. Germline values: CDR1 SQVTM, CDR2 ANQGSEA. CDR3 DNA: TGCAGCTGTCATGGGTCGGGAGACTACTATGGCTACACCTTC. Translation gives CSCHGSGDYYGYTF.

The rearrangement joins TRBV19 to TRBJ2-1; D perhaps matches TRBD2 (6 bases). Looked up from germline, CDR1 is LNHDA and CDR2 is SQIVND (reference sequence). V lost 3 bases to trimming and J lost 9 bases, with 24 bases between them. This CDR3 has 17 residues. Here the CDR3 DNA reads TGTGCCAGTAGTATTGGGCGAGGCGGGGTAAACCCTAGTGAGCAGTTCTTC. It specifies CASSIGRGGVNPSEQFF. Using reference TRBV19 and TRBJ2-1 for the parts outside the CDR3, the full variable domain is DGGITQSPKYLFRKEGQNVTLSCEQNLNHDAMYWYRQDPGQGLRLIYYSQIVNDFQKGDIAEGYSVSREKKESFPLTVTSAQKNPTAFYLCASSIGRGGVNPSEQFFGPGTRLTVL.